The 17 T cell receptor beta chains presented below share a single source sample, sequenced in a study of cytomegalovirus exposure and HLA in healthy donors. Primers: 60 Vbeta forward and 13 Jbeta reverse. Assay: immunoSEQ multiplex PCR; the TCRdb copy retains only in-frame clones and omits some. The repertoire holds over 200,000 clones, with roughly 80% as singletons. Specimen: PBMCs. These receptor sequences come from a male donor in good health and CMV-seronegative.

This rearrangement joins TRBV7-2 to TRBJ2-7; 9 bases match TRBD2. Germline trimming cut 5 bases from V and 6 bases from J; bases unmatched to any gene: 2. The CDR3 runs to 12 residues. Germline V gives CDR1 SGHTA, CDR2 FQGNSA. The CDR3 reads CASSQGLAEQYF. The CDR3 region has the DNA TGTGCCAGCAGCCAGGGACTAGCCGAGCAGTACTTC. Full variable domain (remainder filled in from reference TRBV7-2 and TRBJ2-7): GAGVSQSPSNKVTEKGKDVELRCDPISGHTALYWYRQSLGQGLEFLIYFQGNSAPDKSGLPSDRFSAERTGGSVSTLTIQRTQQEDSAVYLCASSQGLAEQYFGPGTRLTVT.

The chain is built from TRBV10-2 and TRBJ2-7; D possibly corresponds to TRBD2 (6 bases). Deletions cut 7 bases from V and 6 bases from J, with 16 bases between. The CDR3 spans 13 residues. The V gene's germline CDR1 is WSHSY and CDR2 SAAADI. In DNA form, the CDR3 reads TGCGCCAGCATGTTAACGGGAGAAAGCGAGCAGTACTTC. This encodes CASMLTGESEQYF.

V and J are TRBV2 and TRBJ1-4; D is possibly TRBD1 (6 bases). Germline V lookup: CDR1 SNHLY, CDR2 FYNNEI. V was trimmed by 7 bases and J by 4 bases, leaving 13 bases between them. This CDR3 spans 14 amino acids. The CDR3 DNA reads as TGTGCCAGCACCGAGGGGGGGATTAATGAAAAACTGTTTTTT. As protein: CASTEGGINEKLFF.

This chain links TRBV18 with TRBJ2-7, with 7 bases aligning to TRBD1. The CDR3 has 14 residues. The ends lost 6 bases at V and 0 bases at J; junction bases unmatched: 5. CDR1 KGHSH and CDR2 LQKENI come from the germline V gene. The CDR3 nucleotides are TGTGCCAGCTCTCCGGACAGGAGCTCCTACGAGCAGTACTTC. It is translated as CASSPDRSSYEQYF.

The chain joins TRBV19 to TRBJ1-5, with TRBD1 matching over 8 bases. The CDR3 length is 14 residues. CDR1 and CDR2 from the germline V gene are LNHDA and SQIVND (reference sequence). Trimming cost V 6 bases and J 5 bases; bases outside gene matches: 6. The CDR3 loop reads CASSPDRVYQPQHF. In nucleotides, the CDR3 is TGTGCCAGTAGCCCGGACAGGGTTTATCAGCCCCAGCATTTT. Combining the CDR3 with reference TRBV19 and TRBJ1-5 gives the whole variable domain DGGITQSPKYLFRKEGQNVTLSCEQNLNHDAMYWYRQDPGQGLRLIYYSQIVNDFQKGDIAEGYSVSREKKESFPLTVTSAQKNPTAFYLCASSPDRVYQPQHFGDGTRLSIL.

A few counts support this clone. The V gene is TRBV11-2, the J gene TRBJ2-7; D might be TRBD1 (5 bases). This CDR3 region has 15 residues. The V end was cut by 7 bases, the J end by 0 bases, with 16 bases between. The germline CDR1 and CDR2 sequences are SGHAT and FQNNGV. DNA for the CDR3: TGTGCCAGCACCCCTGTGGGGCCCTACTCCTACGAGCAGTACTTC. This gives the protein CASTPVGPYSYEQYF.

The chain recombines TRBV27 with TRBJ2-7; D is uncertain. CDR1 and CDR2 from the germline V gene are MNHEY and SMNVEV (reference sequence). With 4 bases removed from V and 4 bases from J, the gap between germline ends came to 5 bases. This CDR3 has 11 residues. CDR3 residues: CASSSIYEQYF. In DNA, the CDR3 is TGTGCCAGCAGTTCAATTTACGAGCAGTACTTC.

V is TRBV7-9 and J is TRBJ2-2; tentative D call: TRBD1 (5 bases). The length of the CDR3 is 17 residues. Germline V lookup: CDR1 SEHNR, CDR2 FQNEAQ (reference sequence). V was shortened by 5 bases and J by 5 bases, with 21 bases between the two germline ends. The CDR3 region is CASSPRGRATDTGELFF. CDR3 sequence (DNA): TGTGCCAGCAGCCCCCGTGGCAGGGCCACGGATACCGGGGAGCTGTTTTTT.

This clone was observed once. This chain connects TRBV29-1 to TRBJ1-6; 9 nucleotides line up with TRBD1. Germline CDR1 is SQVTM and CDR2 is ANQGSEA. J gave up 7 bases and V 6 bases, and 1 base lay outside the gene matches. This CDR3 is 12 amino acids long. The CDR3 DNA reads TGCAGCGTAGGACAGGGGAATTCACCCCTCCACTTT. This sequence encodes CSVGQGNSPLHF.

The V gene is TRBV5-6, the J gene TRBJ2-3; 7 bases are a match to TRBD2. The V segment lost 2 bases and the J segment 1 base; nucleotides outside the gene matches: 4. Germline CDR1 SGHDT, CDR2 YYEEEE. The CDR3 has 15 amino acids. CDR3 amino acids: CASSLRGRGTDTQYF. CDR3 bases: TGTGCCAGCAGCTTACGCGGGAGAGGCACAGATACGCAGTATTTT.

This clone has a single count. The CDR3 DNA reads as TGTGCCAGCAGCTTGGATTACAGGGGCGGCGAAAAACTGTTTTTT. Translation: CASSLDYRGGEKLFF. This chain links TRBV5-5 with TRBJ1-4, with 7 bases lining up with TRBD1. V was pared by 0 bases and J by 8 bases, with 7 bases of the junction left unmatched. The germline gives CDR1 SGHKS, CDR2 YYEKEE (reference sequence). The CDR3 has 15 amino acids.

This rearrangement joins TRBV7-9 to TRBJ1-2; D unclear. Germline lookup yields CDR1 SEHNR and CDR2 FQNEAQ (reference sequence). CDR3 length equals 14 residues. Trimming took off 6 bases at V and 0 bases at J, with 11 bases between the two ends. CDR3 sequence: CASRPDTTNYGYTF. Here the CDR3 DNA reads TGTGCCAGCAGACCAGACACCACTAACTATGGCTACACCTTC.

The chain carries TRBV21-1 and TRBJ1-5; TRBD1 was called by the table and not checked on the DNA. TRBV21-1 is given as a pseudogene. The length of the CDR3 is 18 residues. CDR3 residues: CASSTRPGQGVDNQPQHF. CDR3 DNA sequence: TGTGCCAGCAGCACTAGGCCGGGACAGGGGGTCGACAATCAGCCCCAGCATTTT.

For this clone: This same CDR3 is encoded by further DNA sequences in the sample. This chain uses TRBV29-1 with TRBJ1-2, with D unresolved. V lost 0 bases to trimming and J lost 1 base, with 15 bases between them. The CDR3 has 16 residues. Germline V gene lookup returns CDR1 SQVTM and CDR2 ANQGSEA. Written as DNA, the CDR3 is TGCAGCGTTGAAGATCTTACAGCTCCCTTTAACTATGGCTACACCTTC. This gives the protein CSVEDLTAPFNYGYTF.

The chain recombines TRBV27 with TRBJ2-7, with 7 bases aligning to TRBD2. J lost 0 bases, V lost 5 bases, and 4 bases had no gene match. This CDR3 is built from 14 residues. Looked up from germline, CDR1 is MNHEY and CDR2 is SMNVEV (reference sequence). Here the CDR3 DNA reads TGTGCCAGCAGTATCACGGGAGGCTCCTACGAGCAGTACTTC. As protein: CASSITGGSYEQYF.

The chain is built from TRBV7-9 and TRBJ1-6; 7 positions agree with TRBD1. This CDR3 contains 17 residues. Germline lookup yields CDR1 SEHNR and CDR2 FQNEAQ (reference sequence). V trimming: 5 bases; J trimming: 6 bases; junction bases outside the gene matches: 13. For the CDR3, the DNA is TGTGCCAGCAGCCGGTGGACAGGTGTGAGTCTTAATTCACCCCTCCACTTT. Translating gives CASSRWTGVSLNSPLHF. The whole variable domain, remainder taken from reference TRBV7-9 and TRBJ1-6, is DTGVSQNPRHKITKRGQNVTFRCDPISEHNRLYWYRQTLGQGPEFLTYFQNEAQLEKSRLLSDRFSAERPKGSFSTLEIQRTEQGDSAMYLCASSRWTGVSLNSPLHFGNGTRLTVT.

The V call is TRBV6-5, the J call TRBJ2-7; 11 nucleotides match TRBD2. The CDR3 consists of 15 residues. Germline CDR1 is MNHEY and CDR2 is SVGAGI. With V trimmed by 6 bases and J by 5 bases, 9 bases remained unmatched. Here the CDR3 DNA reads TGTGCCAGCAGGCAAACCCTAGCGGGAGGCCACGAGCAGTACTTC. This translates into CASRQTLAGGHEQYF.